This T cell receptor beta chain was sequenced during a study of early T cells in non-severe SARS-CoV-2 infection. Between the trimmed V and J ends, which lost 6 bases and 6 bases, there was a span of 8 bases. Germline V gene lookup returns CDR1 DFQATT and CDR2 SNEGSKA (reference sequence). There are 10 residues in the CDR3. The table lists this clonotype with a few counts. TCRdb ran MiXCR on the 5' RACE reads and lists one entry per CDR3 protein. The profile shows 60,000 to 75,000 distinct CDR3 sequences, roughly 13% of them singletons. The TCR originated in an adult who was a healthcare worker with PCR-confirmed SARS-CoV-2 infection or an uninfected control (not recorded which). Sequenced here: whole blood, sampled at baseline. The chain carries TRBV20-1 and TRBJ1-2, with D maybe TRBD1 (6 bases). The CDR3 DNA sequence: TGCAGTGCGAACAGGGATGGCTACACCTTC. Its translation is CSANRDGYTF.